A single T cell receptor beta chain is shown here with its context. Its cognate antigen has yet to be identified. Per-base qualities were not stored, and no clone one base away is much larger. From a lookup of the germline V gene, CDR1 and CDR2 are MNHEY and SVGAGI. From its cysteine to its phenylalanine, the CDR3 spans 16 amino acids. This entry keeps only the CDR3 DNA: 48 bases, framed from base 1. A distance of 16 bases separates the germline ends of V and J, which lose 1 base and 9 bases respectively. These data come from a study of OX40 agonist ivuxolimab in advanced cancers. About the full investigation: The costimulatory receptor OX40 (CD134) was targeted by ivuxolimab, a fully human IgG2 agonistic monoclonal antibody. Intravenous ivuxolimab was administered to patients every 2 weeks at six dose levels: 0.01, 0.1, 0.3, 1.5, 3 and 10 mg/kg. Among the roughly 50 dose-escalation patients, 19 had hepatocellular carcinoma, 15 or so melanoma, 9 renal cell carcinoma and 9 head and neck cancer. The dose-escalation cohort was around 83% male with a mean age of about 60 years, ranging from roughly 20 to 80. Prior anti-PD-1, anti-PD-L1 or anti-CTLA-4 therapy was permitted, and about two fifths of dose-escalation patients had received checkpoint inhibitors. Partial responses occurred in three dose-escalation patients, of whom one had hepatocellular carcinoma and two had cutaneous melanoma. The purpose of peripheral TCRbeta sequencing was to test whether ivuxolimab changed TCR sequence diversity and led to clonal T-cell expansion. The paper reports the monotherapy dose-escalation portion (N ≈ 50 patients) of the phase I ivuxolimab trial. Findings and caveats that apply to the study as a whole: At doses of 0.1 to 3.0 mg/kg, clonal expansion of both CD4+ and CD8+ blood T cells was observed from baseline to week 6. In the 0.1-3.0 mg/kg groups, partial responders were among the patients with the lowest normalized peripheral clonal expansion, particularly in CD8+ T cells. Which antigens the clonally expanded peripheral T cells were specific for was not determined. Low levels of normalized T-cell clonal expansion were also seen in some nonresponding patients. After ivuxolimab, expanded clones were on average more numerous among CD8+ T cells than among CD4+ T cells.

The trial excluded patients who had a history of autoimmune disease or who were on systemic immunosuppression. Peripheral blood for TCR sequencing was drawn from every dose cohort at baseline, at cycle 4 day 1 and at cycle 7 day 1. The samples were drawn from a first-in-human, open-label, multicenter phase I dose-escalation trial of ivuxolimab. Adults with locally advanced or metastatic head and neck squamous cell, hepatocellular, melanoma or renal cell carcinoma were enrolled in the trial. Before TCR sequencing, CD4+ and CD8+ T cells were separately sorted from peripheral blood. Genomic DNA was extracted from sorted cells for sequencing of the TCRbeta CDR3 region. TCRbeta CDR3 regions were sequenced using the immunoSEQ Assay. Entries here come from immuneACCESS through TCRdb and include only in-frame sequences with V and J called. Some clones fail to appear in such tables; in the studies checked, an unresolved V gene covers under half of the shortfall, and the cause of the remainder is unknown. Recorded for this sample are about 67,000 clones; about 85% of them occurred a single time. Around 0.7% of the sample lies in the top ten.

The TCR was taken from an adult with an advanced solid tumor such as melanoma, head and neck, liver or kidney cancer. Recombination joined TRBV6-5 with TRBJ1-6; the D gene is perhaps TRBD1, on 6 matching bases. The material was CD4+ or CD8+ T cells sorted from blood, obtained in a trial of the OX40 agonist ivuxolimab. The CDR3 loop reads CASSYLQGASSSPLHF. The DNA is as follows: TGTGCCAGCAGTTACTTACAGGGAGCGAGTAGTTCACCCCTCCACTTT.